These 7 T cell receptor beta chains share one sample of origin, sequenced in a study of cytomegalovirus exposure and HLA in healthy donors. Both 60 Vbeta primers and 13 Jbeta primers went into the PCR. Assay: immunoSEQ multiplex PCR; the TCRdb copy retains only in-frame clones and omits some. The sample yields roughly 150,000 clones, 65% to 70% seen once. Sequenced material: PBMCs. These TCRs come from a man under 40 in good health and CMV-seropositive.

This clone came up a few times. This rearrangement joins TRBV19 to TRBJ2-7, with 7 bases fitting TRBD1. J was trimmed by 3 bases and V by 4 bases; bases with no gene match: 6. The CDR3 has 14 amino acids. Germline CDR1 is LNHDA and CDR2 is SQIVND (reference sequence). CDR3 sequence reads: CASSKGGAIYEQYF. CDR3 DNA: TGTGCCAGTAGTAAAGGGGGCGCGATCTACGAGCAGTACTTC. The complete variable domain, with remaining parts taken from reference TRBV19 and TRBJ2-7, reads DGGITQSPKYLFRKEGQNVTLSCEQNLNHDAMYWYRQDPGQGLRLIYYSQIVNDFQKGDIAEGYSVSREKKESFPLTVTSAQKNPTAFYLCASSKGGAIYEQYFGPGTRLTVT.

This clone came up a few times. The CDR3, as DNA: TGTGCCAGTAGGCGGAGCGGCTCCTACGAGCAGTACTTC. Its translation: CASRRSGSYEQYF. The V call is TRBV19, the J call TRBJ2-7; perhaps TRBD2 as D (5 bases). Germline-derived CDR1 and CDR2 are LNHDA and SQIVND (reference sequence). The V and J ends lost 6 bases and 0 bases respectively, with 9 bases between them. The CDR3 has 13 amino acids.

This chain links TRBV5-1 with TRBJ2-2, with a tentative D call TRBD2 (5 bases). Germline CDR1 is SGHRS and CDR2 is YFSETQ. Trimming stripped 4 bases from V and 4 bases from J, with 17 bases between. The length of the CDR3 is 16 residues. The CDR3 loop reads CASSPLAPSGTGELFF. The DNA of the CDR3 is TGCGCCAGCAGCCCTTTAGCGCCCTCGGGCACCGGGGAGCTGTTTTTT. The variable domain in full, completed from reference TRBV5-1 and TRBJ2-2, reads KAGVTQTPRYLIKTRGQQVTLSCSPISGHRSVSWYQQTPGQGLQFLFEYFSETQRNKGNFPGRFSGRQFSNSRSEMNVSTLELGDSALYLCASSPLAPSGTGELFFGEGSRLTVL.

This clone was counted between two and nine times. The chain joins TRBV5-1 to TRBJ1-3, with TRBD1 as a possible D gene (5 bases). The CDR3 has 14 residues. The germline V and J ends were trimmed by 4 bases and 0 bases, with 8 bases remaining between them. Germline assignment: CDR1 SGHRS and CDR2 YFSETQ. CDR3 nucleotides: TGCGCCAGCAGCACAGGACCCTCTGGAAACACCATATATTTT. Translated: CASSTGPSGNTIYF.

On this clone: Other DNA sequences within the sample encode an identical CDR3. Here the CDR3 DNA reads TGTGCCAGCAGTTCGGCCCGGGACAGGGGGAAATATGGTGAAAAACTGTTTTTT. It yields the protein CASSSARDRGKYGEKLFF. The chain links TRBV27 to TRBJ1-4; 11 bases are a match to TRBD1. In germline, CDR1 is MNHEY, CDR2 SMNVEV (reference sequence). V shed 4 bases and J 7 bases; nucleotides not matched to a gene: 14. This CDR3 contains 18 residues.

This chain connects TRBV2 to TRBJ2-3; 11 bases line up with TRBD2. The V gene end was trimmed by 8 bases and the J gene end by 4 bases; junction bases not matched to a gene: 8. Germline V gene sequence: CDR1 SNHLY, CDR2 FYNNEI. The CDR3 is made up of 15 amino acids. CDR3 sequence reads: CASLRTSGSSDTQYF. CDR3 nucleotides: TGTGCCAGCTTACGTACTAGCGGGAGCTCAGATACGCAGTATTTT.

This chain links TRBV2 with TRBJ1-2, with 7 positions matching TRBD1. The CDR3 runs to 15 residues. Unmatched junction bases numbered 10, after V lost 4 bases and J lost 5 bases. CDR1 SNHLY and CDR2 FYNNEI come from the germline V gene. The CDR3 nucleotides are TGTGCCAGCAGTGTCCCCGACAGGGCAAGATATGGCTACACCTTC. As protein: CASSVPDRARYGYTF.